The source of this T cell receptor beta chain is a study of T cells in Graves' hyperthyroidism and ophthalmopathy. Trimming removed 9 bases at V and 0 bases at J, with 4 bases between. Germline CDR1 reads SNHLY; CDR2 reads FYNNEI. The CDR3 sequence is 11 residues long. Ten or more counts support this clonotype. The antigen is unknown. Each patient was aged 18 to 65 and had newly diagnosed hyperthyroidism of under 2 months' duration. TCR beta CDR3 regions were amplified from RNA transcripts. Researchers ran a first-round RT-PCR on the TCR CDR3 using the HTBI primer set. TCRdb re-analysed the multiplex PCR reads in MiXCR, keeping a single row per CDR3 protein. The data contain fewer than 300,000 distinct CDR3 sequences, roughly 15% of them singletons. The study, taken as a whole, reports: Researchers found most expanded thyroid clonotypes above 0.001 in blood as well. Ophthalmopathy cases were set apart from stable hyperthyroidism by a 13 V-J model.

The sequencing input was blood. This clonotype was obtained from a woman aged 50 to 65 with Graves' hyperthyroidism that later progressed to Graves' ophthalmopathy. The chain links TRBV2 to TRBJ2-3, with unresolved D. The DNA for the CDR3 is TGTGCCAGTCAGAGCACAGATACGCAGTATTTT. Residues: CASQSTDTQYF.